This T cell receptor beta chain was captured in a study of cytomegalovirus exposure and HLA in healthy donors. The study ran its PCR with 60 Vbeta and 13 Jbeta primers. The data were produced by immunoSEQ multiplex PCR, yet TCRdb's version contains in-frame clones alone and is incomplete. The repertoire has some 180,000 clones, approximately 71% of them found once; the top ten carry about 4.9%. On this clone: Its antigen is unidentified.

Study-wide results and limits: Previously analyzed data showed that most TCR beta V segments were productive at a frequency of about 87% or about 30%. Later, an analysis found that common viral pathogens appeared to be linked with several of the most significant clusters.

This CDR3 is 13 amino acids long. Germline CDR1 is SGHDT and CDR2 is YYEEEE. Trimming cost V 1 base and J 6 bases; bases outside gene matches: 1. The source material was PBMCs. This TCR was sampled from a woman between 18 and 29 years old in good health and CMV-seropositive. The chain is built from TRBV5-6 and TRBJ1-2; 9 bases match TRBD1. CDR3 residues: CASSLTGGNGYTF. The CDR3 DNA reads TGTGCCAGCAGCTTGACAGGGGGCAATGGCTACACCTTC.